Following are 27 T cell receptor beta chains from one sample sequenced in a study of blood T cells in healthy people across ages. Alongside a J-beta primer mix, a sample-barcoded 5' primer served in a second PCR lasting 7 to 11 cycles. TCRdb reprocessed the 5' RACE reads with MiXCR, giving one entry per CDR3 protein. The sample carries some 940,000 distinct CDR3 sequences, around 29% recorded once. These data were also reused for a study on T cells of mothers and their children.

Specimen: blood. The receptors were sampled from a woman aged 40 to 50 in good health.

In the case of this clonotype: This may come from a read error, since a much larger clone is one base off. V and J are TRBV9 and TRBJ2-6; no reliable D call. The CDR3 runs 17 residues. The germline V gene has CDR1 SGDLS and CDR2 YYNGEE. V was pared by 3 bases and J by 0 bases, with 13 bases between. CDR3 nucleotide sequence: TGTGCCAGCAGCGCGTTTGAGGCCATCTCTGGGGCCAACGTCCTGACTTTC. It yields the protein CASSAFEAISGANVLTF.

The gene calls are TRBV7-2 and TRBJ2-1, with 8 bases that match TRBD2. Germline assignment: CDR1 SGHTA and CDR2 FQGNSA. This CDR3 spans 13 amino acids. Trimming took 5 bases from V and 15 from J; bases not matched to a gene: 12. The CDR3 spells CASSVAERGQRFF. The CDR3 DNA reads TGTGCCAGCAGCGTCGCCGAGCGGGGGCAACGGTTCTTC.

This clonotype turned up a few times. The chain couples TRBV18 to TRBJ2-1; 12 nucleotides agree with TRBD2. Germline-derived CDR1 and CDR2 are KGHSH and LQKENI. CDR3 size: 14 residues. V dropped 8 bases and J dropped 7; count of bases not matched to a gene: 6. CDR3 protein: CASRGTSGQNEQFF. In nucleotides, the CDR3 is TGTGCCAGCCGAGGGACTAGCGGGCAAAATGAGCAGTTCTTC.

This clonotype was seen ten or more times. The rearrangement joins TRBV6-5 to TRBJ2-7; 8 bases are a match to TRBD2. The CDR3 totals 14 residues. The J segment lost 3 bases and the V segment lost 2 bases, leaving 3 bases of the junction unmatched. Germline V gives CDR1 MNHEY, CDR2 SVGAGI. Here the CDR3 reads CASSYRGGLYEQYF. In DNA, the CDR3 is TGTGCCAGCAGTTACCGGGGGGGTCTCTACGAGCAGTACTTC.

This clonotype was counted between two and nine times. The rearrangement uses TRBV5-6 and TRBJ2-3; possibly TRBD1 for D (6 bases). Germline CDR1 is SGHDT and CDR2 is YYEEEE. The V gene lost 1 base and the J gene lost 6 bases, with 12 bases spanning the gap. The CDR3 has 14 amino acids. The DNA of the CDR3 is TGTGCCAGCAGCTTGCAGGGGTCGGTGGATACGCAGTATTTT. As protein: CASSLQGSVDTQYF.

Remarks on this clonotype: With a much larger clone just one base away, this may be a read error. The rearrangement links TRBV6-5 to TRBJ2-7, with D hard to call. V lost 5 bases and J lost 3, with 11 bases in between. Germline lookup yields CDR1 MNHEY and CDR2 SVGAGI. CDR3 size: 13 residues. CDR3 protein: CASSRVNFYEQYF. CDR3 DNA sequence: TGTGCCAGCAGTCGGGTGAATTTCTACGAGCAGTACTTC.

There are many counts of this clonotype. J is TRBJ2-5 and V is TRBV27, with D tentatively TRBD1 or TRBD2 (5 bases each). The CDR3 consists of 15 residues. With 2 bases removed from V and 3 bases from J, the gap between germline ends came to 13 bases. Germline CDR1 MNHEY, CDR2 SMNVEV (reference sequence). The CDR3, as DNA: TGTGCCAGCAGTTTACTACCGAGAGGGGAAGAGACCCAGTACTTC. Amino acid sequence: CASSLLPRGEETQYF.

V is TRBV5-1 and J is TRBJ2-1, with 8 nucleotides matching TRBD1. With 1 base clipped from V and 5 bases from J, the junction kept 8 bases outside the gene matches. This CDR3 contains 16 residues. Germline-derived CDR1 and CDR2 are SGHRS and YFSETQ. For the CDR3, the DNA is TGCGCCAGCAGCTTGTCGCCAGGACAGGGTCACAATGAGCAGTTCTTC. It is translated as CASSLSPGQGHNEQFF.

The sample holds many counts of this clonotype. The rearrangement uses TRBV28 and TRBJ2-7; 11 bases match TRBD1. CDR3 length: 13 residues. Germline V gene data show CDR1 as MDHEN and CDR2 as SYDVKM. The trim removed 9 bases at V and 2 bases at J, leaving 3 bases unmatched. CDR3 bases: TGTGCCAGTCGGACAGGGGGCACCTACGAGCAGTACTTC. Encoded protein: CASRTGGTYEQYF. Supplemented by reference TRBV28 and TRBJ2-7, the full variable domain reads DVKVTQSSRYLVKRTGEKVFLECVQDMDHENMFWYRQDPGLGLRLIYFSYDVKMKEKGDIPEGYSVSREKKERFSLILESASTNQTSMYLCASRTGGTYEQYFGPGTRLTVT.

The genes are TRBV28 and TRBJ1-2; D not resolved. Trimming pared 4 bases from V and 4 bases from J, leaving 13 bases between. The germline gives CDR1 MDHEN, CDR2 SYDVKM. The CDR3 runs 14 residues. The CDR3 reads CASSSPTVSYGYTF. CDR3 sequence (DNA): TGTGCCAGCAGTTCTCCTACAGTGAGCTATGGCTACACCTTC.

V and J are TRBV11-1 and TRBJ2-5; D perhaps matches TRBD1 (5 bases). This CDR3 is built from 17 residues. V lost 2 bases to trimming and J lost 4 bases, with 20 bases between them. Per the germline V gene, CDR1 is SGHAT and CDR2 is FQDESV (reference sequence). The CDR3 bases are TGTGCCAGCAGCTTATCGGAGCCGCTGGGGCCAGGAGAGACCCAGTACTTC. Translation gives CASSLSEPLGPGETQYF.

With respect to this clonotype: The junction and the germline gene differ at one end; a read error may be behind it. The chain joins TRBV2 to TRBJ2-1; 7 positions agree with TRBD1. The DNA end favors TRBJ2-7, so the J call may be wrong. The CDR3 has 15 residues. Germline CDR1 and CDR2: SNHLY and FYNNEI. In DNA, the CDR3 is TGCGCCAGCAGACTGGCCGGGACAGTATACAATGAGCAGTACTTC. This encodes CASRLAGTVYNEQYF.

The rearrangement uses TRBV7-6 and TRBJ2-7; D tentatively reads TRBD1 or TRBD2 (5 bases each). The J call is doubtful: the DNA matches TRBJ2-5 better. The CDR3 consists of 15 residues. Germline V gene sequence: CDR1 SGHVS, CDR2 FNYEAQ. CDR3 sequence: CASTLPRGFRETQYF. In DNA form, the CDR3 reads TGTGCCAGCACCCTCCCGAGGGGTTTTAGGGAGACCCAGTACTTC.

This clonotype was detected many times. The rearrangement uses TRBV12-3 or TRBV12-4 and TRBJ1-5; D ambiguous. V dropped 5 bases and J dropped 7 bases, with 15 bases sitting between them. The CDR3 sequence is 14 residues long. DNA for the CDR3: TGTGCCAGCAGTCCGCCGTTGGTGGGACAGCCCCAGCATTTT. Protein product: CASSPPLVGQPQHF.

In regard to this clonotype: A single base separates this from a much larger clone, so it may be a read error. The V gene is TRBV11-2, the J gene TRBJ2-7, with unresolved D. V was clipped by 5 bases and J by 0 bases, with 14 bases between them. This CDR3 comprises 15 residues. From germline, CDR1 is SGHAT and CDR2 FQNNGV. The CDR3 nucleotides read TGTGCCAGCAGCGTTAGCTTGGTCCCCTCCTACGAGCAGTACTTC. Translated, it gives CASSVSLVPSYEQYF. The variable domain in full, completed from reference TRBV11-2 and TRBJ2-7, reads EAGVAQSPRYKIIEKRQSVAFWCNPISGHATLYWYQQILGQGPKLLIQFQNNGVVDDSQLPKDRFSAERLKGVDSTLKIQPAKLEDSAVYLCASSVSLVPSYEQYFGPGTRLTVT.

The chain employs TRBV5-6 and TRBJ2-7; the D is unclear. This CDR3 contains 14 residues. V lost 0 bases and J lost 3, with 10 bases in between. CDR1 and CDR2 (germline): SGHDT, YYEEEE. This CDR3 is CASSLGTAGYEQYF. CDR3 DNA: TGTGCCAGCAGCTTGGGGACGGCCGGCTACGAGCAGTACTTC.

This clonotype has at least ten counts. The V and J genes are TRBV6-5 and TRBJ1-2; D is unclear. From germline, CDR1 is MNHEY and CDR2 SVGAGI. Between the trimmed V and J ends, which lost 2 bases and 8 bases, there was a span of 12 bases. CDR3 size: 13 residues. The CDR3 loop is CASSYGQDRGYTF. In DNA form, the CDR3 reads TGTGCCAGCAGTTACGGGCAGGATCGAGGCTACACCTTC.

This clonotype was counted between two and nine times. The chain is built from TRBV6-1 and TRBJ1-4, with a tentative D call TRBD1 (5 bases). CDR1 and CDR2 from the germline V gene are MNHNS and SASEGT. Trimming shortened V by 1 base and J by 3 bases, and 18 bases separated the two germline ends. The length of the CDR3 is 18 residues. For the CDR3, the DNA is TGTGCCAGCAGTGAAGAAGTGGGCCGGGGGATACCTAATGAAAAACTGTTTTTT. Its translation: CASSEEVGRGIPNEKLFF.

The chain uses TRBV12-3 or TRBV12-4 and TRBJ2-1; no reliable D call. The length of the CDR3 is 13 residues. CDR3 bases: TGTACCGGCACGGGTGGCCTGGTGAACGAGCAGTTCTTC. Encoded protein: CTGTGGLVNEQFF.

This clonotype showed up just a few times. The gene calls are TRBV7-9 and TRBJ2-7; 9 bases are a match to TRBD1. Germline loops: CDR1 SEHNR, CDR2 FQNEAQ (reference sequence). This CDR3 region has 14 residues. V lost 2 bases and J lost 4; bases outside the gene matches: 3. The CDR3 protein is CASSLSGTGYEQYF. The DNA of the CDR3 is TGTGCCAGCAGCTTAAGCGGGACAGGGTACGAGCAGTACTTC.

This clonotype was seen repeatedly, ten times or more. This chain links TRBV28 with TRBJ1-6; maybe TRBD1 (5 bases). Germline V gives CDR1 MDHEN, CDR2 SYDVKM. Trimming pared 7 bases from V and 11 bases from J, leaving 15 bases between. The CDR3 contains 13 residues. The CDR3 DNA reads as TGTGCCAGCAAACCAGGGAGCCTAACACCCCTCCACTTT. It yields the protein CASKPGSLTPLHF. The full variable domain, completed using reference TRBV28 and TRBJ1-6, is DVKVTQSSRYLVKRTGEKVFLECVQDMDHENMFWYRQDPGLGLRLIYFSYDVKMKEKGDIPEGYSVSREKKERFSLILESASTNQTSMYLCASKPGSLTPLHFGNGTRLTVT.

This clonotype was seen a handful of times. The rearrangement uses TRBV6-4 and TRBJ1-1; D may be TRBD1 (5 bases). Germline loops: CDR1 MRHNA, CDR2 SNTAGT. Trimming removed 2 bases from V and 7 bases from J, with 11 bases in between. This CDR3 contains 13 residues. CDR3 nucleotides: TGTGCCAGCAGTGACAGGGGACCGGATGAAGCTTTCTTT. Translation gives CASSDRGPDEAFF.

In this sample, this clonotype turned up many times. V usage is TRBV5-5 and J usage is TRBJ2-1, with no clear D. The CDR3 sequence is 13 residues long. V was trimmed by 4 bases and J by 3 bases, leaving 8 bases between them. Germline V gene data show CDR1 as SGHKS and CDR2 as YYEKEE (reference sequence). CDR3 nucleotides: TGTGCCAGCAGCAACCCAAACTACAATGAGCAGTTCTTC. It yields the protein CASSNPNYNEQFF.

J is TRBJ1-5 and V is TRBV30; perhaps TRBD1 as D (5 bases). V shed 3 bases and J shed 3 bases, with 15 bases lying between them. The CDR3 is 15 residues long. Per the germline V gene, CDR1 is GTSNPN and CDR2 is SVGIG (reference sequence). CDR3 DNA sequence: TGTGCCTGGAGGGTCGGGGGGAGCGTCAATCAGCCCCAGCATTTT. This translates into CAWRVGGSVNQPQHF.

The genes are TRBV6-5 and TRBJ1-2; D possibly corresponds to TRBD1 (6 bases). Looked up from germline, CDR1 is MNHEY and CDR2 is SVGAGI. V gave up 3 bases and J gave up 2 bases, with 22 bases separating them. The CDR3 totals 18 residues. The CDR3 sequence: CASSYARGEQGLNYGYTF. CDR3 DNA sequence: TGTGCCAGCAGTTATGCCAGGGGTGAACAAGGGCTCAACTATGGCTACACCTTC.

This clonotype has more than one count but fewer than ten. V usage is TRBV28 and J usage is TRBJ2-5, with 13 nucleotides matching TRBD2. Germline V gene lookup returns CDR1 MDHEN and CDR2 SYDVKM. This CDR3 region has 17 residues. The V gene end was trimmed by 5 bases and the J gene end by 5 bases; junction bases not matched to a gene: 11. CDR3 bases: TGTGCCAGCAGTCCTCTAGGACTAGCGGGAGCACGGGAGACCCAGTACTTC. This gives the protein CASSPLGLAGARETQYF. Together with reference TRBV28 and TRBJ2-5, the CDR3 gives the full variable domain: DVKVTQSSRYLVKRTGEKVFLECVQDMDHENMFWYRQDPGLGLRLIYFSYDVKMKEKGDIPEGYSVSREKKERFSLILESASTNQTSMYLCASSPLGLAGARETQYFGPGTRLLVL.

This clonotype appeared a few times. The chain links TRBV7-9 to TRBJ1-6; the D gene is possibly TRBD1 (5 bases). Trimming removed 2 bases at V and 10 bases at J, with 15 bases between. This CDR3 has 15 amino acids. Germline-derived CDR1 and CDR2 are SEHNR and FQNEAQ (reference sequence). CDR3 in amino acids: CASSLTERDRSPLHF. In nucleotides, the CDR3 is TGTGCCAGCAGCTTAACTGAGAGGGACCGCTCACCCCTCCACTTT.